These T cell receptor beta chains were read from a single sample in a study of T cell repertoires in cytomegalovirus infection. TCRdb itself ran the reads through MiXCR, one entry per CDR3 protein. The sample contains 200,000 to 300,000 distinct CDR3 sequences, 10% to 15% of which appear only once. The sequencing input was PBMCs. The receptor source for this set is a human donor in good health (CMV status not recorded). Some clones in this sample may be carry-over from other donors' samples. The CDR3 runs from the conserved cysteine through the conserved F or W. A D gene is named only where the DNA matches it firmly. Clone size is given for some rows only: seen once, a few or many times, or a class if the clone is expanded.

d_gene	j_gene	abundance	v_gene	len	CDR3nt	CDR3aa
TRBD1	TRBJ1-4	.	TRBV7-9	16	TGTGCCAGCAGACCCTCAGGGGGCGCGGCTAATGAAAAACTGTTTTTT	CASRPSGGAANEKLFF
TRBD2	TRBJ2-3	.	TRBV6-2/TRBV6-3	19	TGTGCCAGCAGTTACTCTACTAGCGGGGTAGGGCTGAGCACAGATACGCAGTATTTT	CASSYSTSGVGLSTDTQYF
TRBD1	TRBJ2-5	many	TRBV7-2	17	TGTGCCAGCAGCTTAGTATCACCCGGGACAGGGGAAGAGACCCAGTACTTC	CASSLVSPGTGEETQYF
TRBD2	TRBJ2-5	many	TRBV7-3	15	TGTGCCAGCAGCTTTGCCAGCGGGAGTATGGAGACCCAGTACTTC	CASSFASGSMETQYF
TRBD2	TRBJ2-1	many	TRBV6-2/TRBV6-3	17	TGTGCCAGCAGTCCCACCCCGTTAGCGGGAGTAAACAATGAGCAGTTCTTC	CASSPTPLAGVNNEQFF
TRBD1	TRBJ1-2	many	TRBV19	13	TGTGCCAGTAGTCCTGACAGGGTAGGCGGCTACACCTTC	CASSPDRVGGYTF
TRBD1	TRBJ2-7	few	TRBV20-1	14	TGCAGTGCTATAACCGACAGGGGTGGCTACGAGCAGTACTTC	CSAITDRGGYEQYF
.	TRBJ2-7	many	TRBV6-2/TRBV6-3	12	TGTGCCAGCAGTCTACAACCCTACGAGCAGTACTTC	CASSLQPYEQYF
TRBD2	TRBJ2-7	many	TRBV7-2	16	TGTGCCAGCAGCTTAGGACTAGCGGGAGGGCTCAACGAGCAGTACTTC	CASSLGLAGGLNEQYF
.	TRBJ1-4	.	TRBV29-1	12	TGCAGCGTTGAAGACATGGAGGAAAAACTGTTTTTT	CSVEDMEEKLFF
.	TRBJ1-4	many	TRBV7-2	14	TGTGCCAGCAGCCAGACCGGAGTGGATGAAAAACTGTTTTTT	CASSQTGVDEKLFF
.	TRBJ2-6	.	TRBV7-3	14	TGTGCCAGCAGCGATCACTCTGGGGCCAACGTCCTGACTTTC	CASSDHSGANVLTF
TRBD1	TRBJ1-2	many	TRBV7-9	14	TGTGCCAGCAGGGTGACAGGGGGCGAGTATGGCTACACCTTC	CASRVTGGEYGYTF
.	TRBJ1-5	.	TRBV6-2/TRBV6-3	13	TGTGCCAGCAGTTACGATTTCAACCAGCCCCAGCATTTT	CASSYDFNQPQHF
.	TRBJ1-1	.	TRBV20-1	14	TGCAGTGCTAGAGAAAGATGGCAGTACACTGAAGCTTTCTTT	CSARERWQYTEAFF
.	TRBJ2-7	many	TRBV27	15	TGTGCCAGCAGTTCCTCCGGGACTCCTTGGGAGAAGCAGTACTTC	CASSSSGTPWEKQYF
.	TRBJ2-1	many	TRBV6-5	13	TGTGCCAGCAAGCGGGCCACCTACAATGAGCAGTTCTTC	CASKRATYNEQFF
TRBD1	TRBJ2-1	.	TRBV2	14	TGTGCCAGCAGAGGGACAGGGGGCAGGAATGAGCAGTTCTTC	CASRGTGGRNEQFF
.	TRBJ2-5	many	TRBV7-2	12	TGTGCCAGCAGCTCCAGTGGTGGTTCGTCGTACTTC	CASSSSGGSSYF
TRBD2	TRBJ2-1	few	TRBV20-1	14	TGCAGTGCTCTTAGCGGGAGGACCTACAATGAGCAGTTCTTC	CSALSGRTYNEQFF
.	TRBJ2-1	.	TRBV25-1	16	TGTGCCAGCAGTGACCTCGGTTCCGTTACCAACAATGAGCAGTTCTTC	CASSDLGSVTNNEQFF
.	TRBJ2-5	few	TRBV7-7	15	TGTGCCAGCAGCTTAGGAGCGGCGGAACAAGAGACCCAGTACTTC	CASSLGAAEQETQYF
.	TRBJ1-5	many	TRBV7-2	13	TGTGCCAGCAGCTTAGAGGACTTGCGGCCCCAGCATTTT	CASSLEDLRPQHF
.	TRBJ1-1	few	TRBV13	15	TGTGCCAGCAGCTATCGCAGGGGATTGAACACTGAAGCTTTCTTT	CASSYRRGLNTEAFF
.	TRBJ2-5	.	TRBV20-1	13	TGCAGTGCTAGAGATGGAGGAAAAGAGACCCAGTACTTC	CSARDGGKETQYF
.	TRBJ2-7	many	TRBV24-1	14	TGTGCCACCGGGACGGGGGGCCCCTCCTACGAGCAGTACTTC	CATGTGGPSYEQYF
.	TRBJ1-1	many	TRBV7-2	12	TGTGCCAGCAGCTTAGCGGGGGGAGAGGCTTTCTTT	CASSLAGGEAFF
.	TRBJ2-3	many	TRBV7-2	12	TGTGCCAGCAGGGGGGACACAGATACGCAGTATTTT	CASRGDTDTQYF
.	TRBJ2-3	many	TRBV7-2	14	TGTGCCAGCAGCTTAGAAGTTAGCACAGATACGCAGTATTTT	CASSLEVSTDTQYF
.	TRBJ1-1	.	TRBV29-1	13	TGCAGCGCTGAGGACACAACGAACACTGAAGCTTTCTTT	CSAEDTTNTEAFF
.	TRBJ1-5	many	TRBV30	13	TGTGCCTGGAGTCCGACTAGCAATCAGCCCCAGCATTTT	CAWSPTSNQPQHF
.	TRBJ2-5	.	TRBV12-3/TRBV12-4	14	TGTGCCAGCAGTTTTAGGCGTGCGGGTGAGACCCAGTACTTC	CASSFRRAGETQYF
TRBD2	TRBJ2-1	many	TRBV28	15	TGTGCCAGCAGTTCCGTGGGGGGGGCCTACAATGAGCAGTTCTTC	CASSSVGGAYNEQFF
TRBD1	TRBJ2-7	many	TRBV12-3/TRBV12-4	14	TGTGCCAGCAGTTTCCAGGGGGCTGTATACGAGCAGTACTTC	CASSFQGAVYEQYF
TRBD2	TRBJ2-3	few	TRBV29-1	12	TGCAGCGTTACCAGGGAGGGAGATACGCAGTATTTT	CSVTREGDTQYF
TRBD2	TRBJ2-3	.	TRBV6-5	16	TGTGCCAGCAGTTCTCCCAGACTAGCGGGCACAGATACGCAGTATTTT	CASSSPRLAGTDTQYF
.	TRBJ2-5	few	TRBV5-5	12	TGTGCCAGCAGTAAGGGGGGGGAGACCCAGTACTTC	CASSKGGETQYF
TRBD1	TRBJ1-2	many	TRBV18	12	TGTGCCAGCTCACCGGACAGGGCCGGCTACACCTTC	CASSPDRAGYTF
.	TRBJ1-1	.	TRBV29-1	12	TGCAGCGGTGGGGGGTTGAACACTGAAGCTTTCTTT	CSGGGLNTEAFF
TRBD1	TRBJ2-7	many	TRBV10-3	15	TGTGCCAGCGGCGGTGGGACAGCGGAAACCTACGAGCAGTACTTC	CASGGGTAETYEQYF
.	TRBJ1-5	many	TRBV7-2	14	TGTGCCAGCAGCTTAGTTGGAAGCAATCAGCCCCAGCATTTT	CASSLVGSNQPQHF
.	TRBJ2-1	many	TRBV6-1	15	TGTGCCAGCAGCGACCCACCAAGCTCCTACAATGAGCAGTTCTTC	CASSDPPSSYNEQFF
.	TRBJ2-7	many	TRBV12-3/TRBV12-4	14	TGTGCCAGCAGTTTAAGTACCAAAGACTACGAGCAGTACTTC	CASSLSTKDYEQYF
TRBD1	TRBJ2-2	medium-sized	TRBV7-2	15	TGTGCCAGCAGCATAGGACAGGGGGCCACCGGGGAGCTGTTTTTT	CASSIGQGATGELFF
TRBD2	TRBJ2-7	many	TRBV28	12	TGTGCCAGCACTAGCGGGGTTAACGAGCAGTACTTC	CASTSGVNEQYF
.	TRBJ1-1	many	TRBV19	14	TGTGCCAGTACGACCTTCGGGGGGCGGGGTGAAGCTTTCTTT	CASTTFGGRGEAFF
TRBD1	TRBJ1-2	few	TRBV28	15	TGTGCCAGCACCCTGGCCCCGGGACAGGGGTTGGGCTACACCTTC	CASTLAPGQGLGYTF
.	TRBJ1-1	.	TRBV19	14	TGTGCCAGTAGTAGCGGGACCCTGGACACTGAAGCTTTCTTT	CASSSGTLDTEAFF
TRBD2	TRBJ2-2	many	TRBV7-2	15	TGTGCCAGCAACCCTGGGACTAGATCCACCGGGGAGCTGTTTTTT	CASNPGTRSTGELFF
TRBD1	TRBJ2-7	.	TRBV2	12	TGTGCCACCCGACAGGGGCCCTACGAGCAGTACTTC	CATRQGPYEQYF
.	TRBJ1-2	few	TRBV6-1	12	TGTGCCACCCATAGTAGCCGTCAAGGCTACACCTTC	CATHSSRQGYTF
TRBD2	TRBJ2-5	few	TRBV29-1	12	TGCAGCGGGAGTAGCGGGAGAGAGACCCAGTACTTC	CSGSSGRETQYF
.	TRBJ2-5	many	TRBV28	15	TGTGCCAGCAGTCCCACCCAGGGGCTAGAAGAGACCCAGTACTTC	CASSPTQGLEETQYF
TRBD2	TRBJ2-1	few	TRBV5-1	20	TGCGCCAGCAGCTTGGGACGGAGGGGGACTAGCGGGGGGCGCGGCAATGAGCAGTTCTTC	CASSLGRRGTSGGRGNEQFF
.	TRBJ2-7	.	TRBV28	14	TGTGCCAGCAGTTTGCCGAGGGCCCCCTACGAGCAGTACTTC	CASSLPRAPYEQYF